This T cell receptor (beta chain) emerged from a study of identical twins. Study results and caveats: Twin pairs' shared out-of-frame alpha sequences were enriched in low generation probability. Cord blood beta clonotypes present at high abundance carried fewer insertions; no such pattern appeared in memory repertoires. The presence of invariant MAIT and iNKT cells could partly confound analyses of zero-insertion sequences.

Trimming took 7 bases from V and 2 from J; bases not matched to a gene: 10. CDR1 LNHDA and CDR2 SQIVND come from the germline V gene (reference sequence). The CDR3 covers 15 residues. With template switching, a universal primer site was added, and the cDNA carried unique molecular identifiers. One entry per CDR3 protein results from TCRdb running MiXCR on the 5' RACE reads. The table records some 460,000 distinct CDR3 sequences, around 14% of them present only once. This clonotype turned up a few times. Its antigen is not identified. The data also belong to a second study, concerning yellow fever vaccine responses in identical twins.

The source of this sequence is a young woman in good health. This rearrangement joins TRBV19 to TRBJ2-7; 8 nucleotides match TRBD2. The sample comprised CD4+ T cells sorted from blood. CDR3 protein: CASMSSGTRPYEQYF. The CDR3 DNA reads TGTGCCAGTATGAGTAGCGGGACACGGCCCTACGAGCAGTACTTC.